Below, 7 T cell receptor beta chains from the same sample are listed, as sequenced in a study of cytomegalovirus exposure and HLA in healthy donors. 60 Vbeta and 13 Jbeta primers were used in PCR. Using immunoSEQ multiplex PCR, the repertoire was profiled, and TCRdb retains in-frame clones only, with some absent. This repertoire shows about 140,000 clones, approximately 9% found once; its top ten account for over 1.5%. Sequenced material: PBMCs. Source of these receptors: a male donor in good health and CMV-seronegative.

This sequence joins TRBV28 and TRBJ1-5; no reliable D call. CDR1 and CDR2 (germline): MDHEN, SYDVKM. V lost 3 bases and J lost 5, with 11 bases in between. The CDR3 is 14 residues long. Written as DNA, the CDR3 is TGTGCCAGCAGTTTCGGAGGGAGCTATCAGCCCCAGCATTTT. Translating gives CASSFGGSYQPQHF.

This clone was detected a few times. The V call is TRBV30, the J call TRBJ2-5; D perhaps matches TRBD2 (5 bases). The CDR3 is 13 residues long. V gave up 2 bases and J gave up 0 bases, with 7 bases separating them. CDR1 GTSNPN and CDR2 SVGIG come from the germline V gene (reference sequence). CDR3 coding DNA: TGTGCCTGGAGTTTAGCGTACCAAGAGACCCAGTACTTC. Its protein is CAWSLAYQETQYF.

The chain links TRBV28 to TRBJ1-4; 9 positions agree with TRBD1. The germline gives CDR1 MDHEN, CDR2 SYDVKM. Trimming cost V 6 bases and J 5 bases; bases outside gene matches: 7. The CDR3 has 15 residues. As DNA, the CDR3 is TGTGCCAGCAGACTTGGGACAGGGCGGAATGAAAAACTGTTTTTT. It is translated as CASRLGTGRNEKLFF.

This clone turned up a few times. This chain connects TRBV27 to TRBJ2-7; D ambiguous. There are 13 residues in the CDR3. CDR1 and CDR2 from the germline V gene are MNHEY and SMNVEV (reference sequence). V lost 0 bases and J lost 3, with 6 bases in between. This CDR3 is CASSLSVYYEQYF. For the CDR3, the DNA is TGTGCCAGCAGTTTATCTGTCTACTACGAGCAGTACTTC.

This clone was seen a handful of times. The CDR3 protein is CASSSIGTGVDEAFF. The DNA of the CDR3 is TGTGCCAGCAGCTCCATTGGGACAGGGGTTGATGAAGCTTTCTTT. This chain joins TRBV7-2 and TRBJ1-1, with TRBD1 identical over 10 bases. V lost 4 bases and J lost 7; bases outside the gene matches: 9. CDR3 length: 15 amino acids. CDR1 is SGHTA and CDR2 is FQGNSA in the germline V gene. Looking up the rest from reference TRBV7-2 and TRBJ1-1 gives the full variable domain: GAGVSQSPSNKVTEKGKDVELRCDPISGHTALYWYRQSLGQGLEFLIYFQGNSAPDKSGLPSDRFSAERTGGSVSTLTIQRTQQEDSAVYLCASSSIGTGVDEAFFGQGTRLTVV.

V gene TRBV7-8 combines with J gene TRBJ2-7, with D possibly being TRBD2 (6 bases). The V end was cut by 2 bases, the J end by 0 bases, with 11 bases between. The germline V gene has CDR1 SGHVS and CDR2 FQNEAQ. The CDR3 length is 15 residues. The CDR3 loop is CASSLTGLHSYEQYF. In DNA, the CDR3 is TGTGCCAGCAGCTTAACGGGACTCCACTCCTACGAGCAGTACTTC.

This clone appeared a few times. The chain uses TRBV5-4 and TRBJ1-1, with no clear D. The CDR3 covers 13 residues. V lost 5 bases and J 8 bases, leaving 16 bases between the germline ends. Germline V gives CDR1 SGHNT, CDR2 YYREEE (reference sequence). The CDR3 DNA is TGTGCCAGCAGACGTAGCGGGATTCCCGAAGCTTTCTTT. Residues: CASRRSGIPEAFF.